This paragraph covers one T cell receptor (beta chain) sequence. Its antigen is not identified. The CDR3 loop spans 13 amino acids. The V gene's germline CDR1 is SGHTA and CDR2 FQGTGA. The V segment lost 5 bases and the J segment 6 bases; nucleotides outside the gene matches: 6. These data belong to a study of response to subunit inactivated influenza vaccine. Overall study results and limits: Few additional T cells are recruited per seasonal influenza vaccination, authors suggested.

One entry per CDR3 protein, called by TCRdb with MiXCR from the RT-PCR reads. This table has approximately 500,000 distinct CDR3 sequences, under 30% appearing once. These same records also appear under a second study, on T cells expressing NK-cell markers. Turning to that study: 5'RACE template switching with UMIs produced the TCR beta cDNA. Repertoires of TCR beta were obtained from T cells sorted as CD3+CD56+NKG2C+, CD3+CD56+NKG2C- and CD3+CD56-NKG2C+. Several experiments added an anti-gamma-delta TCR antibody to sort only alpha-beta TCR T cells. The study did not resolve the HCMV specificity of expanded NKG2C+ T cell clones.

This specimen was CD4+ T cells sorted from PBMCs, taken about 11 days after vaccination. The receptor comes from a man aged 50 to 59 who received an inactivated influenza vaccine. The gene calls are TRBV7-3 and TRBJ2-7, with 8 bases matching TRBD1. CDR3 sequence (DNA): TGTGCCAGCAGCCACGGCAGGGGGCTCGAGCAGTACTTC. Its translation: CASSHGRGLEQYF.